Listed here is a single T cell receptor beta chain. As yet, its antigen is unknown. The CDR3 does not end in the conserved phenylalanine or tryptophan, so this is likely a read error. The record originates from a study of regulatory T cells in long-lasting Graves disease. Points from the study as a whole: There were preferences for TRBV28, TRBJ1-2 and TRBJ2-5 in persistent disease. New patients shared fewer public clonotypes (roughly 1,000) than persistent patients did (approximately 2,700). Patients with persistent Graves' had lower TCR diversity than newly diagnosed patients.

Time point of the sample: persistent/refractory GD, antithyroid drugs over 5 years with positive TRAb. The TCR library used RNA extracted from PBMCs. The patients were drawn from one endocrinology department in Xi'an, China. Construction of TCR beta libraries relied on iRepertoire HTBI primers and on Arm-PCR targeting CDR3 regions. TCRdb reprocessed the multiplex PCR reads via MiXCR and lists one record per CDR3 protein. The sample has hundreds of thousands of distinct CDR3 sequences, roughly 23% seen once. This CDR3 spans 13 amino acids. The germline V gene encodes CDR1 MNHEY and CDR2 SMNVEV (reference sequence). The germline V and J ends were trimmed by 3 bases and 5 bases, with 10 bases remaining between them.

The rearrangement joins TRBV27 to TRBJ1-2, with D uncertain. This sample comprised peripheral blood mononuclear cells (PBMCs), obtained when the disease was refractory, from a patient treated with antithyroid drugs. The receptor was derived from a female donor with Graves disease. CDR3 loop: CASSFRGLYGYTL. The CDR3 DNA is TGTGCCAGCAGTTTTCGGGGTCTTTATGGCTACACCCTC.